This TCR beta chain was captured in a study of early T cells in non-severe SARS-CoV-2 infection. Study context: Chains were unpaired, as sequencing was done on bulk RNA from unsorted whole blood.

In this sample, this clonotype turned up a few times. Antigen: not known. Individual cDNA molecules were tagged with unique molecular identifiers, the study reported. One entry per CDR3 protein, called by TCRdb with MiXCR from the 5' RACE reads. This table has around 78,000 distinct CDR3 sequences, about 14% appearing once. General observations from the study: Comparison of clonotypes with VDJdb favored anti-spike CD8 responses while missing private and CD4 specificities.

Germline CDR1 SGHVS, CDR2 FQNEAQ. The junction had 8 bases not matched to a gene; V was cut back by 4 bases and J by 1 base. The CDR3 is 17 residues long. This clonotype originated in an adult who was a healthcare worker with PCR-confirmed SARS-CoV-2 infection or an uninfected control (not recorded which). The V call is TRBV7-8, the J call TRBJ2-2, with 8 nucleotides matching TRBD1. The sequenced sample was whole blood. CDR3 amino acids: CASSSRTGLLNTGELFF. The DNA of the CDR3 is TGTGCCAGCAGCTCCCGGACAGGGTTACTGAACACCGGGGAGCTGTTTTTT.